The 8 T cell receptor beta chains reported below all come from one sample, sequenced in a study of identical twins. In TCRdb, the 5' RACE reads were re-called with MiXCR into one record per CDR3 protein. Counted here are under 300,000 distinct CDR3 sequences, over 11% occurring once; the ten biggest clones make up 7% to 9%. Sequenced: memory (CD45RO+) T cells sorted from blood. The receptors were gathered from a woman younger than 30 in good health.

The table lists this clonotype with many counts. J is TRBJ1-6 and V is TRBV5-1; D ambiguous. CDR1 and CDR2 (germline): SGHRS, YFSETQ. V dropped 0 bases and J dropped 8 bases, with 15 bases sitting between them. The CDR3 has 16 residues. The CDR3 is CASSLEGPLGYSPLHF. CDR3 nucleotides: TGCGCCAGCAGCTTGGAGGGTCCGTTAGGGTATTCACCCCTCCACTTT.

This chain connects TRBV3-1 to TRBJ2-1; 16 bases align to TRBD2. This CDR3 comprises 15 residues. Trimming at V came to 6 bases and at J to 6 bases, leaving 2 bases not matched to a gene. Germline CDR1 is LGHDT and CDR2 is YNNKEL (reference sequence). CDR3 nucleotide sequence: TGTGCCAGCAGGGGACTAGCGGGGGGGGTCAATGAGCAGTTCTTC. It is translated as CASRGLAGGVNEQFF.

The table lists this clonotype with a few counts. The chain is built from TRBV20-1 and TRBJ1-2; possible D gene TRBD1, 5 bases. CDR1 and CDR2 from the germline V gene are DFQATT and SNEGSKA (reference sequence). The CDR3 spans 14 residues. The V end lost 5 bases, the J end lost 5 bases, and 18 bases lay between the germline ends. The CDR3 spells CSAGRDGGNYGYTF. The DNA of the CDR3 is TGCAGTGCTGGCCGGGACGGTGGTAATTATGGCTACACCTTC.

This clonotype was picked up a small number of times. The chain joins TRBV29-1 to TRBJ2-1; D is unclear. Germline lookup yields CDR1 SQVTM and CDR2 ANQGSEA. Trimming pared 6 bases from V and 5 bases from J, leaving 14 bases between. The CDR3 runs 13 residues. DNA for the CDR3: TGCAGCGTGGACCTCGGTAGGAACAATGAGCAGTTCTTC. This encodes CSVDLGRNNEQFF.

The chain recombines TRBV7-2 with TRBJ2-2; possible D gene TRBD1, 5 bases. This CDR3 has 16 residues. The V end was cut by 9 bases, the J end by 5 bases, with 22 bases between. CDR1 and CDR2 from the germline V gene are SGHTA and FQGNSA. The CDR3 sequence: CARGPRLVRATGELFF. CDR3 in DNA: TGTGCCAGGGGCCCTAGACTGGTCAGGGCAACCGGGGAGCTGTTTTTT.

The chain's CDR3 is CASTSGRGRNQPQHF. The CDR3 DNA reads TGTGCCAGCACCTCGGGGCGAGGTCGCAATCAGCCCCAGCATTTT. The V call is TRBV12-3 or TRBV12-4, the J call TRBJ1-5, with D perhaps TRBD1 (5 bases). CDR3 size: 15 residues. Trimming took 7 bases from V and 2 from J, leaving 15 bases between them.

This clonotype was observed a handful of times. J is TRBJ2-5 and V is TRBV20-1; possible D gene TRBD2, 7 bases. The V gene's germline CDR1 is DFQATT and CDR2 SNEGSKA (reference sequence). There are 14 residues in the CDR3. Between the trimmed V and J ends, which lost 6 bases and 5 bases, there was a span of 19 bases. CDR3 loop: CSAGGEERGETQYF. DNA of the CDR3: TGCAGTGCGGGAGGGGAGGAAAGGGGGGAGACCCAGTACTTC.

The V gene is TRBV21-1, the J gene TRBJ2-7; the DNA was not compared with TRBD2, the D call given in the table. TRBV21-1 represents a pseudogene. This CDR3 spans 13 amino acids. The CDR3 DNA follows: TGTGCCAGCAGCGTAACAGCGGCCTACGAGCAGTACTTC. Translated: CASSVTAAYEQYF.